This T cell receptor (beta chain) was documented in a study of T cell repertoires in cytomegalovirus infection. Study conclusions and caveats: In two of eight donors, the top clonotype was HLA-C-restricted CMV-specific.

Only a few counts were recorded for this clonotype. Its antigen is not identified. TCRdb re-called the reads with MiXCR, one entry per CDR3 protein. The sample has some 150,000 distinct CDR3 sequences; about a quarter are singletons. V was trimmed by 7 bases and J by 5 bases, leaving 18 bases between them. In germline, CDR1 is LNHDA, CDR2 SQIVND (reference sequence). This CDR3 is 15 amino acids long. The sample was PBMCs. This rearrangement joins TRBV19 to TRBJ1-5; TRBD1 might be the D (6 bases). The source is a human donor in good health (CMV status not recorded). Some clones in this sample may be carry-over from other donors' samples. CDR3 in amino acids: CASNPRGVSHQPQHF. CDR3 coding DNA: TGTGCCAGTAATCCCAGGGGTGTCTCGCATCAGCCCCAGCATTTT.